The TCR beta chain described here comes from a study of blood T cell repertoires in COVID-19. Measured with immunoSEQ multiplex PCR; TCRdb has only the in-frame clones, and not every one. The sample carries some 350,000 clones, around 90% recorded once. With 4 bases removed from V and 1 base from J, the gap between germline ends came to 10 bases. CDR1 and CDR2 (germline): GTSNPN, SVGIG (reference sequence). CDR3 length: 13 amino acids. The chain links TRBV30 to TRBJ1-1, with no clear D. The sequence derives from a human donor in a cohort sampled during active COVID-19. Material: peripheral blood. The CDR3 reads CAWKIAANTEAFF. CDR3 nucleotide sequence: TGTGCCTGGAAAATCGCGGCGAACACTGAAGCTTTCTTT.